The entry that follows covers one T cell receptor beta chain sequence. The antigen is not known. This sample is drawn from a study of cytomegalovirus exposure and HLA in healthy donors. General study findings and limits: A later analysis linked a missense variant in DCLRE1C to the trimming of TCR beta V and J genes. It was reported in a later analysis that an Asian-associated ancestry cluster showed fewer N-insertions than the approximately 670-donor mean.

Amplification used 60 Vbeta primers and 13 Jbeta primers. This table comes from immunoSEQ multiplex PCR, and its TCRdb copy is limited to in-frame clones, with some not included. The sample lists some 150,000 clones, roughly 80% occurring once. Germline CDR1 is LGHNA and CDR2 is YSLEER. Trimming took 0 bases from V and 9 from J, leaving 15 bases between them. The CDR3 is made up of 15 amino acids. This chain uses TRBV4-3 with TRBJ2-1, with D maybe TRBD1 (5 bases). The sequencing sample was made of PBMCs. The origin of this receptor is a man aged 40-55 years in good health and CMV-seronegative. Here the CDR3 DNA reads TGCGCCAGCAGCCAAGATGGGGCAGGGATGTCTGAGCAGTTCTTC. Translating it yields CASSQDGAGMSEQFF.